A single sample is the source of the 14 T cell receptor beta chains below, sequenced in a study of blood T cell repertoires in COVID-19. Produced via immunoSEQ multiplex PCR; TCRdb's table is partial and in-frame only. The sample includes 200,000 to 250,000 clones, 80% to 90% seen only once; the top ten take roughly 10%. Specimen: peripheral blood. These receptors all come from a man aged 45-60 years with active or convalescent COVID-19.

This chain connects TRBV11-2 to TRBJ1-2; 8 nucleotides line up with TRBD1. V was clipped by 5 bases and J by 0 bases; unmatched bases: 11. CDR1 is SGHAT and CDR2 is FQNNGV in the germline V gene. This CDR3 has 17 amino acids. CDR3 sequence (DNA): TGTGCCAGCAGCCAAAAACCAGGGGGCCCTTCTAACTATGGCTACACCTTC. Translation gives CASSQKPGGPSNYGYTF.

The rearrangement uses TRBV29-1 and TRBJ2-5; 12 bases map to TRBD2. CDR3 length equals 17 residues. CDR1 SQVTM and CDR2 ANQGSEA come from the germline V gene. V lost 7 bases, J lost 1 base, and 13 bases stayed unmatched. CDR3 nucleotides: TGCAGCGCCCACGTAGCTCTACTAGCGGGGGGCCAAGAGACCCAGTACTTC. Translating gives CSAHVALLAGGQETQYF.

The count of this clone is one. The rearrangement joins TRBV4-1 to TRBJ2-3; 7 bases match TRBD1. The CDR3 spans 15 residues. Looked up from germline, CDR1 is MGHRA and CDR2 is YSYEKL. V was pared by 1 base and J by 3 bases, with 4 bases of the junction left unmatched. CDR3 sequence: CASSQVQGVTDTQYF. Written as DNA, the CDR3 is TGCGCCAGCAGCCAAGTCCAGGGGGTGACAGATACGCAGTATTTT.

V and J are TRBV28 and TRBJ1-1; TRBD1 aligns across 8 bases. This CDR3 region has 14 residues. Germline CDR1 MDHEN, CDR2 SYDVKM. With 7 bases clipped from V and 10 bases from J, the junction kept 14 bases outside the gene matches. CDR3 sequence reads: CASNIDRGGGRAFF. The DNA for the CDR3 is TGTGCCAGCAATATCGACAGGGGAGGGGGGAGAGCTTTCTTT.

The CDR3 protein is CASSLFPWAGGNQPQHF. The CDR3 DNA follows: TGTGCCAGCAGTTTATTCCCCTGGGCAGGGGGGAATCAGCCCCAGCATTTT. The V call is TRBV27, the J call TRBJ1-5, with 7 bases that match TRBD1. V was clipped by 1 base and J by 4 bases; unmatched bases: 10. There are 17 residues in the CDR3. Germline assignment: CDR1 MNHEY and CDR2 SMNVEV (reference sequence).

The chain couples TRBV19 to TRBJ1-2, with D hard to call. Trimming took 4 bases from V and 4 from J, leaving 10 bases between them. This CDR3 is built from 13 residues. Germline assignment: CDR1 LNHDA and CDR2 SQIVND (reference sequence). The CDR3 loop is CASSTTTFYGYTF. CDR3 nucleotides: TGTGCCAGTAGTACGACAACTTTCTATGGCTACACCTTC. Based on the CDR3 plus reference TRBV19 and TRBJ1-2, the full variable domain is DGGITQSPKYLFRKEGQNVTLSCEQNLNHDAMYWYRQDPGQGLRLIYYSQIVNDFQKGDIAEGYSVSREKKESFPLTVTSAQKNPTAFYLCASSTTTFYGYTFGSGTRLTVV.

V is TRBV6-2 or TRBV6-3 and J is TRBJ1-1; TRBD1 aligns across 7 bases. Germline assignment: CDR1 MNHEY and CDR2 SVGEGT. V was clipped by 5 bases and J by 5 bases; unmatched bases: 14. There are 16 residues in the CDR3. For the CDR3, the DNA is TGTGCCAGCAGTACCAGGGGGGTACTCGGTGGGACTGAAGCTTTCTTT. Translated: CASSTRGVLGGTEAFF.

The CDR3 is CASSEGTGKIFYQPQHF. As DNA, the CDR3 is TGTGCCAGCAGTGAAGGGACAGGTAAAATATTTTATCAGCCCCAGCATTTT. The V and J genes are TRBV6-1 and TRBJ1-5; the match to TRBD1 covers 7 bases. The V gene's germline CDR1 is MNHNS and CDR2 SASEGT. The J segment lost 5 bases and the V segment lost 1 base, leaving 11 bases of the junction unmatched. CDR3 length: 17 residues.

This clone was seen a handful of times. The rearrangement links TRBV7-2 to TRBJ2-2; perhaps TRBD2 as D (5 bases). The CDR3 is 13 amino acids. In germline, CDR1 is SGHTA, CDR2 FQGNSA. V lost 4 bases, J lost 7 bases, and 10 bases lay in between. The CDR3 spells CASSSVGSGELFF. The CDR3 DNA follows: TGTGCCAGCAGCTCGGTGGGGAGCGGGGAGCTGTTTTTT. The complete variable domain, with remaining parts taken from reference TRBV7-2 and TRBJ2-2, reads GAGVSQSPSNKVTEKGKDVELRCDPISGHTALYWYRQSLGQGLEFLIYFQGNSAPDKSGLPSDRFSAERTGGSVSTLTIQRTQQEDSAVYLCASSSVGSGELFFGEGSRLTVL.

This sequence joins TRBV7-9 and TRBJ1-2; 7 bases map to TRBD1. J was trimmed by 5 bases and V by 0 bases; bases with no gene match: 6. This CDR3 comprises 15 residues. Germline loops: CDR1 SEHNR, CDR2 FQNEAQ (reference sequence). This CDR3 reads CASSLADRRNYGYTF. CDR3 nucleotide sequence: TGTGCCAGCAGCTTAGCGGACAGGAGGAATTATGGCTACACCTTC.

V usage is TRBV5-5 and J usage is TRBJ2-5, with TRBD2 identical over 13 bases. Per germline, CDR1 SGHKS and CDR2 YYEKEE (reference sequence). V shed 0 bases, J shed 5 bases, and the junction held 4 bases outside the gene matches. There are 16 residues in the CDR3. The CDR3 nucleotides read TGTGCCAGCAGCTTGGATGCGACTAGCGGGGGGGAGACCCAGTACTTC. Translated, it gives CASSLDATSGGETQYF.

J is TRBJ1-1 and V is TRBV30; D is perhaps TRBD1 (6 bases). V was clipped by 3 bases and J by 1 base, with 12 bases between them. From germline, CDR1 is GTSNPN and CDR2 SVGIG (reference sequence). This CDR3 is built from 14 residues. CDR3 DNA sequence: TGTGCCTGGAGGGACGGACAGACGAACACTGAAGCTTTCTTT. Translating gives CAWRDGQTNTEAFF.

V usage is TRBV9 and J usage is TRBJ1-2; 7 bases fit TRBD1. J was trimmed by 7 bases and V by 0 bases; bases with no gene match: 6. Per the germline V gene, CDR1 is SGDLS and CDR2 is YYNGEE. The CDR3 has 14 residues. This CDR3 reads CASSVVGGFGGYTF. The DNA of the CDR3 is TGTGCCAGCAGCGTAGTAGGGGGCTTCGGTGGCTACACCTTC.

The rearrangement links TRBV2 to TRBJ1-5; maybe TRBD1 (5 bases). V lost 6 bases and J lost 2, with 14 bases in between. This CDR3 has 15 residues. Germline V gene data show CDR1 as SNHLY and CDR2 as FYNNEI. In DNA, the CDR3 is TGTGCCAGCAGCCAAGGGGCAGGCGGCAATCAGCCCCAGCATTTT. Protein: CASSQGAGGNQPQHF.